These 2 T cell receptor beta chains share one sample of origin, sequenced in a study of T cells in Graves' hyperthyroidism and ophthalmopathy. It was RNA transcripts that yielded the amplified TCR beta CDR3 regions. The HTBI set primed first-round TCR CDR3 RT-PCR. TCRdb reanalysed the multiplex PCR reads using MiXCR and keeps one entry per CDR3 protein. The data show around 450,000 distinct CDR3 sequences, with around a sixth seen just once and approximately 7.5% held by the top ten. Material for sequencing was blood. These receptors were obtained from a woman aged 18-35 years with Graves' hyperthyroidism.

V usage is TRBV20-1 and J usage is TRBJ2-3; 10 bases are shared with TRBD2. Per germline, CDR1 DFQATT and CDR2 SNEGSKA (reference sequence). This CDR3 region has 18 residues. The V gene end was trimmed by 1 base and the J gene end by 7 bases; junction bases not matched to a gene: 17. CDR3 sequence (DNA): TGCAGTGCTAGAGTGGCCGGAGCGGGAGGGCCGAAGGGGCATACGCAGTATTTT. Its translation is CSARVAGAGGPKGHTQYF.

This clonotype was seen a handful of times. The CDR3 sequence is CASSSPTGSQETQYF. The CDR3 DNA is TGCGCCAGCAGCTCGCCCACAGGGAGCCAAGAGACCCAGTACTTC. This chain links TRBV5-1 with TRBJ2-5; possible D gene TRBD1, 6 bases. This CDR3 has 15 amino acids. The V gene's germline CDR1 is SGHRS and CDR2 YFSETQ. The V end was cut by 3 bases, the J end by 1 base, with 13 bases between. The complete variable domain, with remaining parts taken from reference TRBV5-1 and TRBJ2-5, reads KAGVTQTPRYLIKTRGQQVTLSCSPISGHRSVSWYQQTPGQGLQFLFEYFSETQRNKGNFPGRFSGRQFSNSRSEMNVSTLELGDSALYLCASSSPTGSQETQYFGPGTRLLVL.